This TCR beta chain was recovered during a study of CD8 T cells in ankylosing spondylitis (dated by TCRdb to about 2017). Regarding the research as a whole: To find TCR variants linked to disease, the study profiled T cell receptor beta repertoires in ankylosing spondylitis patients and healthy donors. The whole study cohort included roughly 110 healthy donors and under 30 ankylosing spondylitis patients. Peripheral blood samples were taken, and synovial fluid was additionally collected from ankylosing spondylitis patients.

Based on the germline V gene (reference sequence), the CDR1 and CDR2 sequences are LNHNV and YYDKDF. The CDR3 holds 13 amino acids from the cysteine to the phenylalanine. The CDR3 DNA has 39 bases and is translated from base 1. Relative to germline, V is 7 bases shorter and J is 5 bases shorter, with 12 bases between their ends. What the study reported, not specific to this receptor: The disease-linked clones were reported as significantly enriched in matched synovial fluid samples from ankylosing spondylitis patients. The disease-linked clones showed a CD8+ phenotype and occurred at relatively low frequencies in peripheral blood. Blood from ankylosing spondylitis patients appeared to be characterized by a TCR beta motif composed of about eight highly homologous amino acid variants. Some TCR beta motif variants had previously been reported in synovial fluid and blood of reactive arthritis patients, which suggested common disease-initiation mechanisms.

TCRdb names Illumina HiSeq 2500 as the instrument used. TCR beta libraries were prepared by quantitative 5'-RACE with molecular barcodes. As for how the authors treated the data: To identify disease-linked TCR variants, a new computational method was used, one built on a probabilistic model of VDJ rearrangement. In-frame beta chains were kept once TCRdb had trimmed the public reads at Q25 with fastp and called clones with MiXCR. Rows merge per CDR3 protein into single entries with the most common DNA and genes. For this entry, the V and J calls and clone size follow TCRdb and not the study's own pipeline. The sample includes 150,000 to 200,000 distinct CDR3 sequences, with around 19% observed a single time. The ten largest account for roughly 8% of the sample. The table lists this clonotype with many counts. Its antigen remains undetermined. One base away there is no much larger clone; base qualities are not given.

Sequencing was performed on blood, either unsorted or a sorted T cell fraction (not recorded which). This TCR derives from a male donor with ankylosing spondylitis or in good health (not recorded which). The rearranged chain carries TRBV15 and TRBJ2-1; TRBD1 might be the D gene, on 5 matching bases. The base sequence is TGTGCCACCAAAAGGACACCCGACAATGAGCAGTTCTTC. Translated, it reads CATKRTPDNEQFF.